The sequence of this TCR beta chain was determined in a study of identical twins. Whole-study findings and limits: Insertions were fewer in abundant cord blood beta clonotypes, whereas memory repertoires showed none of this pattern.

TCRdb re-called the 5' RACE reads through MiXCR, storing one row per CDR3 protein. The repertoire includes approximately 300,000 distinct CDR3 sequences, 8% to 9.5% of them detected once, and approximately 6.6% sits in the top ten. This clonotype showed up just a few times. The target antigen is unknown. Germline CDR1 is SEHNR and CDR2 is FQNEAQ (reference sequence). The CDR3 is 17 residues long. V shed 0 bases, J shed 5 bases, and the junction held 8 bases outside the gene matches. The same data also contributed to another study, on yellow fever vaccine responses in identical twins.

The receptor was derived from a woman aged 18-35 years in good health. The rearrangement uses TRBV7-9 and TRBJ2-1; TRBD1 agrees at 9 bases. Sample: CD8+ T cells sorted from blood. The CDR3 bases are TGTGCCAGCAGCTTAGCCGAGCCGGGGACAGGGCACAATGAGCAGTTCTTC. Its protein is CASSLAEPGTGHNEQFF.